This TCR beta chain was recorded in a study of monozygotic twins with inflammatory bowel disease. Study results and limitations: It was in IBD patients that TCRbeta diversity (inverse Simpson) was lower than in healthy co-twins. The analysis yielded no support for one strong signal or clonotype associated with IBD.

The CDR3 extends over 16 amino acids. Germline loops: CDR1 KGHSH, CDR2 LQKENI. Comments on this clonotype: Its antigen is currently unknown.

Through template switching, UMIs that included a 6-nucleotide sample barcode were added. TCRdb re-called the 5' RACE reads and gives one entry per CDR3 protein, without DNA. Its clone listing holds roughly 330,000 distinct CDR3 sequences. This TCR came from a human donor with ulcerative colitis or Crohn's disease, or a healthy co-twin of an affected twin (not recorded which). The specimen sequenced was blood. V and J are TRBV18 and TRBJ1-2; TCRdb gives TRBD1 as the D gene, but with no DNA this cannot be confirmed. The CDR3 is CASSPFLPGPNYGYTF.